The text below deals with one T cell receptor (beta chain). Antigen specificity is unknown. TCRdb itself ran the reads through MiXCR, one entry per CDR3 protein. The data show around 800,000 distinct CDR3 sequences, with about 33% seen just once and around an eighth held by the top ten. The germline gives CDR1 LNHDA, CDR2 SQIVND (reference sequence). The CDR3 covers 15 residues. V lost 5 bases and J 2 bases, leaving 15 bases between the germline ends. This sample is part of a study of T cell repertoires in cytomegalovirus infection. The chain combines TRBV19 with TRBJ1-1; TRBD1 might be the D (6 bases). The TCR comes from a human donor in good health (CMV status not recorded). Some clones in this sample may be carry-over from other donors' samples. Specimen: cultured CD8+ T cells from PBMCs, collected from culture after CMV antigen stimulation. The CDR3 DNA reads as TGTGCCAGTAGTTTAGGACAGCGAGGAAACACTGAAGCTTTCTTT. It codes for CASSLGQRGNTEAFF.